This T cell receptor (beta chain) was identified during a study of blood T cell repertoires in COVID-19 (dated by TCRdb to 2018 to 2021). For the wider study: The collaborator samples originated in the United States, Italy and Spain and spanned the acute and convalescent phases of COVID-19. The prospective study material was composed of cDNA or gDNA derived from T cells, B-cell-depleted T cells, or PBMCs. Deeply sampled blood TCRbeta repertoires from subjects exposed to, actively infected with, or recovered from COVID-19 were included in the dataset. The samples were drawn from the first 160 participants of the ongoing ImmuneRACE study and from 950 to 1,500 subjects provided by 6 global collaborators. Sample metadata almost always included a de-identified subject ID, COVID-19 status, age in years and sex. Where available, HLA class I and class II types were obtained from metadata supplied by the sample provider rather than from assay-based typing. The repertoires were made available in a free public database intended to serve as a resource for research on the immune response to SARS-CoV-2. Summary of the overall study and its limitations: The amount of clinical and demographic metadata varied by source and participant and was provided uncurated.

Enrolling through a virtual design, the prospective study's participants ranged in age from about 18 to 89 years and lived across some 23 United States geographic areas. To assign participants to cohorts, the prospective study relied on clinical history that participants themselves reported in a screening survey and a study questionnaire. In the prospective study, whole blood, serum and a nasopharyngeal or oropharyngeal swab were collected from each participant by mobile phlebotomists. Participants in the prospective study had the option to provide additional blood draws and questionnaires over a roughly two-month period. Before DNA extraction, prospective study blood samples were shipped either frozen or at room temperature. The immunoSEQ Assay, a bias-controlled multiplex PCR, was used to amplify TCRbeta CDR3 regions from genomic DNA. Regarding the original processing steps: Within the assay, amplification of reference gene primers was used to estimate how many nucleated cells each sample contained. To quantify the absolute abundance of each unique TCRbeta CDR3 rearrangement, sequence reads were collapsed and filtered. For each sample, productive Simpson clonality was calculated as the square root of Simpson's diversity index over productive rearrangements. Drawn from immuneACCESS, this table holds only the in-frame rearrangements with V and J called that TCRdb kept. Clones are partly lost; checked studies trace under half to an unresolved V gene and leave the rest unexplained. The V and J calls and clone size come from that table; D and trimming were worked out from the DNA. The sample profile shows under 250,000 clones; roughly 91% of them were found once. The ten largest clonotypes hold roughly 4% of the sample.

The CDR3, cysteine through phenylalanine, is 13 amino acids long. Only CDR3 DNA is held: 39 bases, read in frame from base 1. The germline V gene specifies MGHRA as CDR1 and YSYEKL as CDR2. V is pared back by 0 bases and J by 2 bases, with 4 bases lying between the germline termini. Only one count was recorded for this clone. Its cognate antigen has yet to be identified. No much larger clone is present one base from it, and per-base qualities are unavailable. The rearranged segments are TRBV4-1 and TRBJ1-2, with the D segment identity uncertain. This clonotype was sampled from a woman aged 30 to 39 with acute COVID-19. Specimen: PBMCs or T cells enriched from blood (not recorded which). In nucleotide form, the sequence is TGCGCCAGCAGCCAAGACGAGAACTATGGCTACACCTTC. It is translated as CASSQDENYGYTF.